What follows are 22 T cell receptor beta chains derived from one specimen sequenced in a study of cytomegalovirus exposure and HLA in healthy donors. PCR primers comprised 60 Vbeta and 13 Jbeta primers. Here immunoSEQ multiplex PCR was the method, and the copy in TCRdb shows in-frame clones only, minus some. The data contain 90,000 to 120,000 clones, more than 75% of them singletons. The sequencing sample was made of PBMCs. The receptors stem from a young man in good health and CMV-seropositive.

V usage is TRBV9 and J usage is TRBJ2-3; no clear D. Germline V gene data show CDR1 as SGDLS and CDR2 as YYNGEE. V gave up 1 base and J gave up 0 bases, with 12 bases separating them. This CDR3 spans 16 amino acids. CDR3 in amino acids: CASSVRGATSTDTQYF. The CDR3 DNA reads TGTGCCAGCAGCGTACGCGGCGCGACTAGCACAGATACGCAGTATTTT.

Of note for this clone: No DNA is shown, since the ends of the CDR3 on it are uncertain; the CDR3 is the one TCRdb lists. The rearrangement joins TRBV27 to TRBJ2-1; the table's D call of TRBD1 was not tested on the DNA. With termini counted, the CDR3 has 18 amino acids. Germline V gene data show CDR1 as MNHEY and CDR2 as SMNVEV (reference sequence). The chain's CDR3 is CASSFGPGVGRGQNEQFF.

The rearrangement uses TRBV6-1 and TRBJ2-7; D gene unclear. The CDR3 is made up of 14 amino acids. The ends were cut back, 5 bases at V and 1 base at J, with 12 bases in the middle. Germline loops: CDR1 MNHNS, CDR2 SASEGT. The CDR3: CASSRTSNSYEQYF. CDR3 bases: TGTGCCAGCAGTCGAACATCAAATTCCTACGAGCAGTACTTC.

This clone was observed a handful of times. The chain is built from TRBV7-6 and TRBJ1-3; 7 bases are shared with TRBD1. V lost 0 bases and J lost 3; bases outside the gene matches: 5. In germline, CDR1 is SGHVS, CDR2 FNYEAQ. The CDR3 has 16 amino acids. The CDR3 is CASSLALAGGGNTIYF. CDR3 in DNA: TGTGCCAGCAGCTTAGCCCTCGCAGGGGGTGGAAACACCATATATTTT.

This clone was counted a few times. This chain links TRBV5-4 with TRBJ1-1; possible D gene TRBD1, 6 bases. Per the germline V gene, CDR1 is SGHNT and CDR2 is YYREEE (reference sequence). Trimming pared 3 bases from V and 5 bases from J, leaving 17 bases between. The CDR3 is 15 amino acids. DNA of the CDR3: TGTGCCAGCAGCTCGACGGGGGGCGGGGGGACTGAAGCTTTCTTT. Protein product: CASSSTGGGGTEAFF.

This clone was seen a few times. The CDR3 loop is CASSPIRGAPGTEAFF. The CDR3 nucleotides read TGTGCCAGCAGCCCCATCAGGGGGGCGCCGGGCACTGAAGCTTTCTTT. The chain joins TRBV14 to TRBJ1-1; 7 positions agree with TRBD1. Germline V gene data show CDR1 as SGHDN and CDR2 as FVKESK. This CDR3 is 16 amino acids long. The V gene end was trimmed by 4 bases and the J gene end by 4 bases; junction bases not matched to a gene: 12. Based on the CDR3 plus reference TRBV14 and TRBJ1-1, the full variable domain is EAGVTQFPSHSVIEKGQTVTLRCDPISGHDNLYWYRRVMGKEIKFLLHFVKESKQDESGMPNNRFLAERTGGTYSTLKVQPAELEDSGVYFCASSPIRGAPGTEAFFGQGTRLTVV.

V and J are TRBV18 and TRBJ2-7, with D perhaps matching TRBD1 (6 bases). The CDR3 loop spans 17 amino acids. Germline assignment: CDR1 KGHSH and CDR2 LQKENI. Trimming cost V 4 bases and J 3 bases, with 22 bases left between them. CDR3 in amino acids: CASSLQPITRGIYEQYF. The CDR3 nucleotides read TGTGCCAGCTCACTACAGCCAATCACGAGGGGGATCTACGAGCAGTACTTC.

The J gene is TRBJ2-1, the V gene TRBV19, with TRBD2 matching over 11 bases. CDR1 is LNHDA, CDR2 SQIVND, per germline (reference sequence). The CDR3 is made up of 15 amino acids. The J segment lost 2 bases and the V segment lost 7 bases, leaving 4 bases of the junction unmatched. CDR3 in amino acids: CASTRLAGTYNEQFF. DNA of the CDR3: TGTGCCAGTACACGACTAGCGGGGACCTACAATGAGCAGTTCTTC.

As DNA, the CDR3 is TGTGCCAGCAGCATTCTAGGACAGAACTATGGCTACACCTTC. Translated, it gives CASSILGQNYGYTF. The chain links TRBV5-6 to TRBJ1-2, with D possibly matching TRBD1 (6 bases). The CDR3 contains 14 residues. V lost 4 bases to trimming and J lost 2 bases, with 12 bases between them. Germline assignment: CDR1 SGHDT and CDR2 YYEEEE.

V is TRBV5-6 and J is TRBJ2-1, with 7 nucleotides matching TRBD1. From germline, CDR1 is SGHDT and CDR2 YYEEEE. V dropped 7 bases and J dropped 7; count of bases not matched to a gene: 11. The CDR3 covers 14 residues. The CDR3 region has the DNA TGTGCCAGCCGGACCGGGACAGCCCTAAATGAGCAGTTCTTC. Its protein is CASRTGTALNEQFF.

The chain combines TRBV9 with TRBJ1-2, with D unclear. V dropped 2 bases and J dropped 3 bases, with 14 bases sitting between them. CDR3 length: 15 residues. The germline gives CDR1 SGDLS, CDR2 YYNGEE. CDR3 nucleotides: TGTGCCAGCAGCGTCCGTGGAGGACGGGACTATGGCTACACCTTC. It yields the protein CASSVRGGRDYGYTF.

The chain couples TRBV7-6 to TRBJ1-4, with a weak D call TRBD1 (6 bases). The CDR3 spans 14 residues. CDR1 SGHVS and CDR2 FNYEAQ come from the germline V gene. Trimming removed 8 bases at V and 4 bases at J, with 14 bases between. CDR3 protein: CASSLGAGNEKLFF. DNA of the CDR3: TGTGCCAGCTCTCTGGGGGCCGGTAATGAAAAACTGTTTTTT.

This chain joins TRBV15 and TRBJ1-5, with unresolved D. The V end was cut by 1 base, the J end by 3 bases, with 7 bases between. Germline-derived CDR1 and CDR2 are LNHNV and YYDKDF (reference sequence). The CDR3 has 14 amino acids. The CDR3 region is CATSRAKNNQPQHF. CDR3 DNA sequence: TGTGCCACCAGCAGAGCAAAAAACAATCAGCCCCAGCATTTT.

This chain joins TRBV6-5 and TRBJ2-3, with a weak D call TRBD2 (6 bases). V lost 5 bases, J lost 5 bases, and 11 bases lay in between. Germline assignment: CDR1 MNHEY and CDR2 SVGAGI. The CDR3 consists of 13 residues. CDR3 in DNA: TGTGCCAGCAGTACCTCGGGGGTAGATACGCAGTATTTT. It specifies CASSTSGVDTQYF.

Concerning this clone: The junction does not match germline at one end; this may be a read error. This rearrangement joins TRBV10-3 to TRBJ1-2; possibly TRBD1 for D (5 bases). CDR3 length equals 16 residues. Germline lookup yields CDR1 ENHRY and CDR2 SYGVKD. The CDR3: CASSETTGSPGDGYTF. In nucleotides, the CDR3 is TGTGCCAGCAGTGAGACTACAGGAAGCCCGGGGGATGGCTACACCTTC.

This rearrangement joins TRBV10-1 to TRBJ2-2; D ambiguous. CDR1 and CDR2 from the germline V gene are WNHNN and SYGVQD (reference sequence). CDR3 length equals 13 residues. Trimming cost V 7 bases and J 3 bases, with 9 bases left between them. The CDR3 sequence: CASKERDTGELFF. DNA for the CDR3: TGCGCCAGCAAAGAGCGAGACACCGGGGAGCTGTTTTTT.

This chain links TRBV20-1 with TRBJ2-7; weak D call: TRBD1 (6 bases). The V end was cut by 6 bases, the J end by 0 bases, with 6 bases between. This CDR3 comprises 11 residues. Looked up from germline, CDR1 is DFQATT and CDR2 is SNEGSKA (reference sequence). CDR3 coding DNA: TGCAGTGCGGGACACTCCTACGAGCAGTACTTC. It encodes CSAGHSYEQYF.

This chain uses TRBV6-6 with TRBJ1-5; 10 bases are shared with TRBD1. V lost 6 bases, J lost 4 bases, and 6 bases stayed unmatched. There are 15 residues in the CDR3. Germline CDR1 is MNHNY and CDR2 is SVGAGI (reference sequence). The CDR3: CASRARDRGNQPQHF. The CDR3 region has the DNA TGTGCCAGCAGAGCCCGGGACAGGGGAAATCAGCCCCAGCATTTT.

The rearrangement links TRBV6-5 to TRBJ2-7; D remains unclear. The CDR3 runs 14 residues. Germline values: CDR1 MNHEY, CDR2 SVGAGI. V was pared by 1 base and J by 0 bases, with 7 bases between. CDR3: CASSYFASSYEQYF. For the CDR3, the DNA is TGTGCCAGCAGTTACTTTGCGAGCTCCTACGAGCAGTACTTC.

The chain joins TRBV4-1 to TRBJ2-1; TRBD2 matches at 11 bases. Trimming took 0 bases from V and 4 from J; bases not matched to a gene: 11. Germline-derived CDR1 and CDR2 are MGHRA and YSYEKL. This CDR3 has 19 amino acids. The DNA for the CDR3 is TGCGCCAGCAGCCAAGAAGGGTTGGCTAGCGGGGGGTTTTACAATGAGCAGTTCTTC. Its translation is CASSQEGLASGGFYNEQFF.

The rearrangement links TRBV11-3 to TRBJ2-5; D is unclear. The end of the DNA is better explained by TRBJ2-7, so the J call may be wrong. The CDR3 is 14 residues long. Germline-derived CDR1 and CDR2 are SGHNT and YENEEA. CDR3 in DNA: TGTGCCAGCAGCTTTCGCTACAGTTCCTACGAGCAGTACTTC. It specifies CASSFRYSSYEQYF.

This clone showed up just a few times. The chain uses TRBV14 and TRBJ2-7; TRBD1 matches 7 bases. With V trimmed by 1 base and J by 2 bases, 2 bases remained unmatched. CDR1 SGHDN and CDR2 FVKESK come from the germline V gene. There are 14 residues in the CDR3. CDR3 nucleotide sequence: TGTGCCAGCAGCCAAGGTCAGGGGGCCTACGAGCAGTACTTC. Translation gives CASSQGQGAYEQYF. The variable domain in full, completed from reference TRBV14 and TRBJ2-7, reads EAGVTQFPSHSVIEKGQTVTLRCDPISGHDNLYWYRRVMGKEIKFLLHFVKESKQDESGMPNNRFLAERTGGTYSTLKVQPAELEDSGVYFCASSQGQGAYEQYFGPGTRLTVT.